This T cell receptor beta chain was obtained from a study of cytomegalovirus exposure and HLA in healthy donors. V was clipped by 5 bases and J by 1 base; unmatched bases: 3. Germline V gene lookup returns CDR1 LNHDA and CDR2 SQIVND (reference sequence). The CDR3 extends over 14 amino acids. A word on this clone: Antigen: not known.

General study points: Relative to the approximately 700-donor mean, N-insertions were reportedly fewer in an Asian-associated ancestry cluster in a later analysis. Earlier findings revealed that most TCR beta V segments proved productive either about 87% or about 30% of the time.

The PCR had 60 Vbeta and 13 Jbeta primers. Measured with immunoSEQ multiplex PCR; TCRdb has only the in-frame clones, and not every one. This table lists around 100,000 clones. The chain links TRBV19 to TRBJ1-1, with 8 bases lining up with TRBD1. This TCR derives from a man aged 25 to 40 in good health and CMV-seronegative. The material sequenced was PBMCs. The CDR3 DNA is TGTGCCAGTAGTGCCGGGACAGGGAACACTGAAGCTTTCTTT. Its protein is CASSAGTGNTEAFF.